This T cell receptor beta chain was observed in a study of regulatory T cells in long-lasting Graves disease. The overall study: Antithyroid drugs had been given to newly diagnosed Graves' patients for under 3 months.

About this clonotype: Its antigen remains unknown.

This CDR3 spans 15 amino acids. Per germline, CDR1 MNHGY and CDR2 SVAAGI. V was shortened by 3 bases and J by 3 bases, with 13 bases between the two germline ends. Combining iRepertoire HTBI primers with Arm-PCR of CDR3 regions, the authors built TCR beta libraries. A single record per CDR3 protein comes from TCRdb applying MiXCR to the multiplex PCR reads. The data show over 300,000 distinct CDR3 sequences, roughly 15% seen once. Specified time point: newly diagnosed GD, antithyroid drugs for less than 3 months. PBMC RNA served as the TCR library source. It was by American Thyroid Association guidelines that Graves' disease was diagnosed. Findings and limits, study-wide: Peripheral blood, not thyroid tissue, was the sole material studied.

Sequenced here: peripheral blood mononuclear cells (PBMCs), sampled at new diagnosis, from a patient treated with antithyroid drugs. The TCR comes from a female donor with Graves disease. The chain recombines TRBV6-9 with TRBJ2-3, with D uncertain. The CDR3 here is CASSYVSSSTDTQYF. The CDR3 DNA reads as TGTGCCAGCAGTTACGTGAGTAGCTCTACAGATACGCAGTATTTT.